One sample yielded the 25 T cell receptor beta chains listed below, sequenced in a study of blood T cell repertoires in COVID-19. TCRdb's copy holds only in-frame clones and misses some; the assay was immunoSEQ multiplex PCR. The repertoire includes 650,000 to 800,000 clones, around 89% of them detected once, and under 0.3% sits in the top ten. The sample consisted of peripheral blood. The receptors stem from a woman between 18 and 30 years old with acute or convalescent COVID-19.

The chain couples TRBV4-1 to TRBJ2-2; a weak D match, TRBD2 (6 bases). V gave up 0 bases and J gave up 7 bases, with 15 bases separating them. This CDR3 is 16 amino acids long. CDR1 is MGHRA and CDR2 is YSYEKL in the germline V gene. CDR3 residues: CASSQELAAGGGELFF. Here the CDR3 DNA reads TGCGCCAGCAGCCAAGAGTTAGCGGCGGGTGGCGGGGAGCTGTTTTTT.

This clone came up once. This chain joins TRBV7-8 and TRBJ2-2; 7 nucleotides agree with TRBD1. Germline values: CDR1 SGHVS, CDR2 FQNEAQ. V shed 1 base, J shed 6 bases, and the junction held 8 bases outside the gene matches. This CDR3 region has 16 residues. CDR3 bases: TGTGCCAGCAGCTTAGGGTTAACAGGGGTCTCCGGGGAGCTGTTTTTT. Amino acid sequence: CASSLGLTGVSGELFF. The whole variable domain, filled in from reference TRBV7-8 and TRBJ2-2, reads GAGVSQSPRYKVAKRGQDVALRCDPISGHVSLFWYQQALGQGPEFLTYFQNEAQLDKSGLPSDRFFAERPEGSVSTLKIQRTQQEDSAVYLCASSLGLTGVSGELFFGEGSRLTVL.

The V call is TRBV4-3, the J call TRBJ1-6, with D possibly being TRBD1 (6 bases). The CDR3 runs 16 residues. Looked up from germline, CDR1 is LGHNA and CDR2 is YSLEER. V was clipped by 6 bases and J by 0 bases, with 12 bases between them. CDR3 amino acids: CASRIRGHSYNSPLHF. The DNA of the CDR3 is TGCGCCAGCAGGATAAGGGGACACTCCTATAATTCACCCCTCCACTTT.

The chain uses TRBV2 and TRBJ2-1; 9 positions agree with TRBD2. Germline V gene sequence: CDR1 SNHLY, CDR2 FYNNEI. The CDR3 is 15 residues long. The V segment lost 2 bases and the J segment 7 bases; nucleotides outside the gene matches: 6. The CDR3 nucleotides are TGTGCCAGCAGTGAACTGGCGGGGGGGCAGAATGAGCAGTTCTTC. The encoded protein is CASSELAGGQNEQFF. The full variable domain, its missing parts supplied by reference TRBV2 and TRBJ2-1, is EPEVTQTPSHQVTQMGQEVILRCVPISNHLYFYWYRQILGQKVEFLVSFYNNEISEKSEIFDDQFSVERPDGSNFTLKIRSTKLEDSAMYFCASSELAGGQNEQFFGPGTRLTVL.

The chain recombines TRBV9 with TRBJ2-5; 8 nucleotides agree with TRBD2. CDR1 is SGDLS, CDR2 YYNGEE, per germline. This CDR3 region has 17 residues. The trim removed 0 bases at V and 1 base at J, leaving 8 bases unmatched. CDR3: CASSVGRTGGRQETQYF. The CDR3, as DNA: TGTGCCAGCAGCGTAGGCCGGACGGGGGGGCGCCAAGAGACCCAGTACTTC.

CDR3 coding DNA: TGCGCCAGCAGCTTGGCGGACAGGGGGAGCACAGATACGCAGTATTTT. Protein product: CASSLADRGSTDTQYF. The chain employs TRBV5-1 and TRBJ2-3; the match to TRBD1 covers 10 bases. V was clipped by 0 bases and J by 0 bases; unmatched bases: 1. The CDR3 totals 16 residues. Germline V gene data show CDR1 as SGHRS and CDR2 as YFSETQ. Complete variable domain (other parts from reference TRBV5-1 and TRBJ2-3): KAGVTQTPRYLIKTRGQQVTLSCSPISGHRSVSWYQQTPGQGLQFLFEYFSETQRNKGNFPGRFSGRQFSNSRSEMNVSTLELGDSALYLCASSLADRGSTDTQYFGPGTRLTVL.

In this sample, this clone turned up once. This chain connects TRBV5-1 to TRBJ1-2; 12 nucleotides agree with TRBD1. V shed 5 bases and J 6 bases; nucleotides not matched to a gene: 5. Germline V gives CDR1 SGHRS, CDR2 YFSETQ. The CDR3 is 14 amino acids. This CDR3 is CASRLGQGAHGYTF. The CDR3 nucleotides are TGCGCCAGCAGGCTGGGACAGGGGGCACATGGCTACACCTTC.

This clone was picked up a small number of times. CDR3 DNA sequence: TGCGCCAGCAGCCTCACGGGGCTACAGGGACCCTCCTACGAGCAGTACTTC. This gives the protein CASSLTGLQGPSYEQYF. V gene TRBV4-1 combines with J gene TRBJ2-7, with D possibly matching TRBD1 (6 bases). CDR1 is MGHRA, CDR2 YSYEKL, per germline. Trimming took off 4 bases at V and 0 bases at J, with 19 bases between the two ends. This CDR3 has 17 amino acids.

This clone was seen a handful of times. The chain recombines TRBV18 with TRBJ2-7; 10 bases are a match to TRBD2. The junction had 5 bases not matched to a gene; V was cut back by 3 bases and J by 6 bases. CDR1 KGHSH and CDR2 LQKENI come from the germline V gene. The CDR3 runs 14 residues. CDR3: CASSPGTSEVEQYF. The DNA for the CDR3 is TGTGCCAGCTCACCCGGGACTAGCGAAGTCGAGCAGTACTTC. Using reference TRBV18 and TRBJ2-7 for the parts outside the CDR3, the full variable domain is NAGVMQNPRHLVRRRGQEARLRCSPMKGHSHVYWYRQLPEEGLKFMVYLQKENIIDESGMPKERFSAEFPKEGPSILRIQQVVRGDSAAYFCASSPGTSEVEQYFGPGTRLTVT.

The CDR3 DNA follows: TGTGCCAGCAGCGTAGGGGGGGGGCCCCAGTACTTC. It yields the protein CASSVGGGPQYF. The J gene is TRBJ2-7, the V gene TRBV9; possibly TRBD2 for D (7 bases). This CDR3 has 12 residues. Deletions cut 0 bases from V and 10 bases from J, with 11 bases between. The germline V gene has CDR1 SGDLS and CDR2 YYNGEE.

The CDR3 bases are TGTGCCAGCAGTGGGAGGGCTGGAAACACCATATATTTT. It translates to CASSGRAGNTIYF. The chain employs TRBV6-4 and TRBJ1-3; no clear D gene. Trimming removed 4 bases at V and 2 bases at J, with 6 bases between. Germline V gives CDR1 MRHNA, CDR2 SNTAGT. This CDR3 spans 13 amino acids.

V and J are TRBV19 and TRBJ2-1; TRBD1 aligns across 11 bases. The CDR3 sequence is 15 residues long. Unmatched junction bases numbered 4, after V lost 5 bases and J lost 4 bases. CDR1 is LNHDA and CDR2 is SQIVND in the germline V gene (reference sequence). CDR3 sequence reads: CASSLGQGAYNEQFF. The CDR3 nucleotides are TGTGCCAGTAGTCTAGGACAGGGGGCTTACAATGAGCAGTTCTTC.

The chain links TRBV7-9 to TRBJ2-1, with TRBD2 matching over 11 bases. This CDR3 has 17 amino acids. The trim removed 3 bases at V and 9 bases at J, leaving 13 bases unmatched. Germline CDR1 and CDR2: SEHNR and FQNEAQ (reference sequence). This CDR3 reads CASSLNALTSGGSEQFF. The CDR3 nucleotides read TGTGCCAGCAGCTTGAACGCTTTAACTAGCGGGGGAAGTGAGCAGTTCTTC.

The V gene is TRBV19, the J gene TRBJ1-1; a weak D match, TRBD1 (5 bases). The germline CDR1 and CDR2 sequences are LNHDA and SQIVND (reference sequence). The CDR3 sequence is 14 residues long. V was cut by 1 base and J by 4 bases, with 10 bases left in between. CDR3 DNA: TGTGCCAGTAGTATAGGCGGGGGAATCACTGAAGCTTTCTTT. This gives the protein CASSIGGGITEAFF.

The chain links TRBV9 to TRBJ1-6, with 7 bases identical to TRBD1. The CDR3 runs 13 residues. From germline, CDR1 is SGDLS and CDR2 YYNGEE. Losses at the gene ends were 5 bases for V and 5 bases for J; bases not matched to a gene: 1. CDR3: CASRGTDNSPLHF. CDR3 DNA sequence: TGTGCCAGCAGGGGGACAGATAATTCACCCCTCCACTTT.

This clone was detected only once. The CDR3 reads CASSERSTGATGELFF. In DNA, the CDR3 is TGTGCCAGCAGCGAGCGGTCCACAGGGGCCACCGGGGAGCTGTTTTTT. The chain couples TRBV9 to TRBJ2-2; TRBD1 matches 7 bases. V lost 3 bases, J lost 4 bases, and 9 bases stayed unmatched. The germline V gene encodes CDR1 SGDLS and CDR2 YYNGEE. The CDR3 has 16 residues.

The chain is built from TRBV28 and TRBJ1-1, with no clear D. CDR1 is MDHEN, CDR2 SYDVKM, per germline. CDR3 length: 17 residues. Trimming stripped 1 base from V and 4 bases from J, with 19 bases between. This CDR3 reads CASSLFQRAAAGTEAFF. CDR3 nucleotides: TGTGCCAGCAGTTTATTCCAGCGTGCGGCCGCGGGCACTGAAGCTTTCTTT.

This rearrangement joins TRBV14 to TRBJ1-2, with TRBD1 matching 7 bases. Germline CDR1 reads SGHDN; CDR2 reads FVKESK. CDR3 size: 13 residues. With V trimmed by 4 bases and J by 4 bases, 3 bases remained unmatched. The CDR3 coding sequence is TGTGCCAGCAGCCTACAGGGGCTCTATGGCTACACCTTC. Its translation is CASSLQGLYGYTF. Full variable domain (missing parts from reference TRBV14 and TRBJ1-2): EAGVTQFPSHSVIEKGQTVTLRCDPISGHDNLYWYRRVMGKEIKFLLHFVKESKQDESGMPNNRFLAERTGGTYSTLKVQPAELEDSGVYFCASSLQGLYGYTFGSGTRLTVV.

CDR3 bases: TGTGCCTGGAGTGTACCGACAGGGGGCGATCATGGCTACACCTTC. This gives the protein CAWSVPTGGDHGYTF. V usage is TRBV30 and J usage is TRBJ1-2; the match to TRBD1 covers 10 bases. CDR3 length: 15 residues. Germline V lookup: CDR1 GTSNPN, CDR2 SVGIG (reference sequence). J was trimmed by 6 bases and V by 0 bases; bases with no gene match: 7. The full variable domain, completed using reference TRBV30 and TRBJ1-2, is SQTIHQWPATLVQPVGSPLSLECTVEGTSNPNLYWYRQAAGRGLQLLFYSVGIGQISSEVPQNLSASRPQDRQFILSSKKLLLSDSGFYLCAWSVPTGGDHGYTFGSGTRLTVV.

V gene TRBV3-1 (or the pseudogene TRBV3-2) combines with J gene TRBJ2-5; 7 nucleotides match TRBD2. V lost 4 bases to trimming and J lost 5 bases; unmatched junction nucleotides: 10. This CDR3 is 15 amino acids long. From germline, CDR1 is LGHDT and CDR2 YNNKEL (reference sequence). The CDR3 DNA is TGTGCCAGCAGCCTCCAGACTAGCTCTAGGGAGACCCAGTACTTC. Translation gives CASSLQTSSRETQYF.

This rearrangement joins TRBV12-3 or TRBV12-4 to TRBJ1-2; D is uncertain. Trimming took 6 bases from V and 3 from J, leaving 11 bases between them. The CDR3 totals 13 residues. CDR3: CASRPNSYYGYTF. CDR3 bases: TGTGCCAGCAGACCTAACAGCTACTATGGCTACACCTTC.

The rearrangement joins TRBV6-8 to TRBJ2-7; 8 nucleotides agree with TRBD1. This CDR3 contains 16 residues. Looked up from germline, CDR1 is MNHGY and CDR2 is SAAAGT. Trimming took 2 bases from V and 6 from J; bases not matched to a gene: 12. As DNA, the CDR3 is TGTGCCAGCAGTTACGACAAGACAGGGGTCTTGGTCGAGCAGTACTTC. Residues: CASSYDKTGVLVEQYF.

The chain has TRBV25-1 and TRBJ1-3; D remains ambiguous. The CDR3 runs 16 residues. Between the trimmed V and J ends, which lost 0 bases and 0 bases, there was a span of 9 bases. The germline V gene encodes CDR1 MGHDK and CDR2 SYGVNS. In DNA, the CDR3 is TGTGCCAGCAGTGAATATGACCTAGGCTCTGGAAACACCATATATTTT. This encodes CASSEYDLGSGNTIYF.

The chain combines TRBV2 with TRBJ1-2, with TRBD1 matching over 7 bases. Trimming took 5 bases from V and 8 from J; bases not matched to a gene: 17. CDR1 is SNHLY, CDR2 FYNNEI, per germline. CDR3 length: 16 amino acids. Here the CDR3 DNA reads TGTGCCAGCAGTCGTTTAAGTCCCTCAGGGGGAAGCGGCTACACCTTC. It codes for CASSRLSPSGGSGYTF.

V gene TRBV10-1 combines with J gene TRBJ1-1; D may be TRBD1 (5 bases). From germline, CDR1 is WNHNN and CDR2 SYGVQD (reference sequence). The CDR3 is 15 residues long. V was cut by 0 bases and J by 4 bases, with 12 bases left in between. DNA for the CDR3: TGCGCCAGCAGTGAGTCGGAGGGGCAGAGCACTGAAGCTTTCTTT. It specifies CASSESEGQSTEAFF.